The source of this T cell receptor beta chain is a study of T cell responses to AZD1222 COVID-19 vaccine. The CDR3 runs 14 residues. The V gene end was trimmed by 6 bases and the J gene end by 5 bases; junction bases not matched to a gene: 9. Germline loops: CDR1 MNHEY, CDR2 SVGAGI. Data came from immunoSEQ multiplex PCR; TCRdb stores just in-frame clones and leaves some out. This repertoire shows some 150,000 clones, 90% found once; its top ten account for approximately 2%. This TCR was recovered from an adult in good health. The input for sequencing was peripheral blood, taken on day 0 of AZD1222 vaccination. This chain connects TRBV6-5 to TRBJ1-1; TRBD1 aligns across 7 bases. CDR3 region: CASRGGTARTEAFF. The CDR3 DNA reads TGTGCCAGCAGGGGCGGGACAGCCAGGACTGAAGCTTTCTTT.